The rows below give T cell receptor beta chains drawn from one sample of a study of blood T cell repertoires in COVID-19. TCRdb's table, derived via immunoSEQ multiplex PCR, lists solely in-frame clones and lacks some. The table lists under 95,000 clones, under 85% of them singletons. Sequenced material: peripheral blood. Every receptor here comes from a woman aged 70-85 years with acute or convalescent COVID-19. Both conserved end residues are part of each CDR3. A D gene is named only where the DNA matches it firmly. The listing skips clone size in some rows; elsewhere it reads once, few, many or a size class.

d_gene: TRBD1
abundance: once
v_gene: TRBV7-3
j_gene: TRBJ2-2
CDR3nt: TGTGCCAGCAGCTTAATGGCTGTTTATGGACAGGGAAACACCGGGGAGCTGTTTTTT
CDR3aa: CASSLMAVYGQGNTGELFF

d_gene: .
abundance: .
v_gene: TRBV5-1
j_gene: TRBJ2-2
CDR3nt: TGCGCCAGCAGGCGGACGCCGGGGGACACCGGGGAGCTGTTTTTT
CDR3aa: CASRRTPGDTGELFF

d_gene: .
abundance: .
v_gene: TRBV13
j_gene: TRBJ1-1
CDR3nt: TGTGCCAGCAGCACCGGGAACAGAATGACTGAAGCTTTCTTT
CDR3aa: CASSTGNRMTEAFF

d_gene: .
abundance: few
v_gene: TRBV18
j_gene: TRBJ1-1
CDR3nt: TGTGCCAGCTCATCGGTGATCGGGGACACTGAAGCTTTCTTT
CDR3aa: CASSSVIGDTEAFF

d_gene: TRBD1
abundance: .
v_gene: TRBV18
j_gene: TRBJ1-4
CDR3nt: TGTGCCAGCTCAGTTGACAGGGTGAATGAAAAACTGTTTTTT
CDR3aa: CASSVDRVNEKLFF

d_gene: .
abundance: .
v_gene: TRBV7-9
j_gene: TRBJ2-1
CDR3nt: TGTGCCAGCAGCAGTCCCTACGGGACACCATACAATGAGCAGTTCTTC
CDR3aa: CASSSPYGTPYNEQFF

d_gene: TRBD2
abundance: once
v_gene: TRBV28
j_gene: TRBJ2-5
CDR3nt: TGTGCCAGCAGTTTCGCGGCGGGGGGGCAAGAGACCCAGTACTTC
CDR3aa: CASSFAAGGQETQYF

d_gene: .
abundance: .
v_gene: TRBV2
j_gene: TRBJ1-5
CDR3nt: TGTGCCAGCAGTGATCGGAAGGGGGTTCCCTTGGGCAATCAGCCCCAGCATTTT
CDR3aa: CASSDRKGVPLGNQPQHF

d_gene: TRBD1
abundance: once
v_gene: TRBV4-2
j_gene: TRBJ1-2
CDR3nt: TGTGCCAGCAGCCAGGCCAACTTGGGACAGGGAGGTTATGGCTACACCTTC
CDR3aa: CASSQANLGQGGYGYTF

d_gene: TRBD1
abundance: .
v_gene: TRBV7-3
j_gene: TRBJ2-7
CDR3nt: TGTGCCAGCAGCTTACCGGGACAGAGAGTTAATGGGTCCTACGAGCAGTACTTC
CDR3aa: CASSLPGQRVNGSYEQYF